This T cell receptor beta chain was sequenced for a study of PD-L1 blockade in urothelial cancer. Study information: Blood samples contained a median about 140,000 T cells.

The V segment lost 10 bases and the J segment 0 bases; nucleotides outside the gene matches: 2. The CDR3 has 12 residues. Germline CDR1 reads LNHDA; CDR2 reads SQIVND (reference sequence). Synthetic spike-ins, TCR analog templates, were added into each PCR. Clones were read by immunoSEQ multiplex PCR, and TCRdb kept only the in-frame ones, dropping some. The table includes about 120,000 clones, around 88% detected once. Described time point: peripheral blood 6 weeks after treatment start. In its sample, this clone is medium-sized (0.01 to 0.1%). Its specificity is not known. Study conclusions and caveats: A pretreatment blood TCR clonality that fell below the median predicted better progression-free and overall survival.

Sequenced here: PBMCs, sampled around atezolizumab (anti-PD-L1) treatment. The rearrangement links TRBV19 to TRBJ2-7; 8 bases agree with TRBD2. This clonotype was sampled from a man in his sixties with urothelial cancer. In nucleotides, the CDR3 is TGTGCCACGCGGGGGGACTCCTACGAGCAGTACTTC. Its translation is CATRGDSYEQYF.